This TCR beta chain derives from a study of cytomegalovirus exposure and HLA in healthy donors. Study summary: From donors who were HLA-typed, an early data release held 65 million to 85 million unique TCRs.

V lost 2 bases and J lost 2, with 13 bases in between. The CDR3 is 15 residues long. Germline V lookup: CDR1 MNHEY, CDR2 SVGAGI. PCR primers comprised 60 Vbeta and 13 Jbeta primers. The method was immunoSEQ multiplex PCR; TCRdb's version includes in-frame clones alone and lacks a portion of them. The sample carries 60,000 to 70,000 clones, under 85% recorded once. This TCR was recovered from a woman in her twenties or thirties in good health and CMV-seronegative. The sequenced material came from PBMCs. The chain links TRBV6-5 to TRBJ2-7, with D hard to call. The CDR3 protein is CASSYHASGPYEQYF. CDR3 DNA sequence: TGTGCCAGCAGTTACCACGCCAGTGGGCCCTACGAGCAGTACTTC.